Listed below are T cell receptor beta chains from one sample, sequenced in a study of T cell repertoires in cytomegalovirus infection. TCRdb itself ran the reads through MiXCR, one entry per CDR3 protein. Of around 350,000 distinct CDR3 sequences listed, around a sixth are singletons. Sequenced sample: PBMCs. Receptors were obtained from a human donor in good health (CMV status not recorded). Some clones in this sample may be carry-over from other donors' samples. Each CDR3 is given with its conserved first and last residue. Fields, in order: D gene, CDR3 length, V gene, CDR3 protein. The D gene is left open where the match is weak.

NA,11,TRBV7-9,CASSTSGEQYF
NA,11,TRBV12-3/TRBV12-4,CEREMGYEQYF
TRBD2,15,TRBV20-1,CSARQLAGDTNEQFF
NA,13,TRBV6-2/TRBV6-3,CASSFAGSNTQYF
NA,17,TRBV12-3/TRBV12-4,CASSSRLTGPSYNEQFF
NA,13,TRBV19,CASSIIDGAEAFF
NA,16,TRBV23-1,CASSQSVKGVDQPQHF
NA,11,TRBV14,CASAGDQPQHF
NA,16,TRBV7-6,CASSLEQGSNTGELFF
NA,11,TRBV12-3/TRBV12-4,CASSPGNTQYF
NA,16,TRBV11-2,CASSPSNSATNEKLFF
NA,14,TRBV12-3/TRBV12-4,CASSLGRGYTEAFF
NA,13,TRBV10-3,CASSLADQETQYF
TRBD1,13,TRBV7-2,CASSADRAGGYTF
TRBD2,14,TRBV2,CASSKSRGGNEQFF
TRBD1,13,TRBV12-3/TRBV12-4,CASNEQGGTEAFF
TRBD2,15,TRBV10-3,CAISESGGFTDTQYF
NA,12,TRBV30,CAWIDSRYEQYF
NA,13,TRBV27,CASSPRGVREAFF
TRBD2,14,TRBV2,CASRSTSGTYEQYF
NA,15,TRBV19,CASSSMGKSGNTIYF
TRBD1,15,TRBV7-8,CASSFAPDRTYGYTF
NA,16,TRBV6-1,CASSPTSGGGSETQYF
NA,15,TRBV6-1,CASSYRDGVNQPQHF
NA,15,TRBV28,CASCVGGNRNQPQHF
TRBD2,15,TRBV18,CASSPVGGSTDTQYF
NA,17,TRBV4-1,CASSQGWLGGATGELFF
NA,16,TRBV5-4,CASSLPTGISYNEQFF
TRBD2,15,TRBV7-2,CASSLSGRVGNEQFF
TRBD2,15,TRBV7-2,CASSLDLAGVGEQYF
TRBD2,15,TRBV20-1,CSAKTQRGVTGELFF
NA,15,TRBV7-6,CASSLVQGPNQPQHF
NA,19,TRBV7-9,CASSPRLDQKLGYQETQYF
TRBD2,13,TRBV11-2,CASSGRREDTKYF
TRBD1,14,TRBV28,CASTRDRSNQPQHF
TRBD2,15,TRBV3-1,CASSHHGLAGETQYF
NA,16,TRBV11-2,CASSLKDRGFGTEAFF
TRBD1,14,TRBV7-9,CASSPRQGHNEQFF
TRBD2,15,TRBV27,CASKRLAGGSYEQYF
TRBD2,15,TRBV4-1,CASSHQTSGSDTQYF
NA,15,TRBV7-2,CASSLGGGLDYGYTF
NA,14,TRBV27,CASSTRDKRYGYTF
TRBD2,17,TRBV25-1,CASSALAGGPSTDTQYF
TRBD1,16,TRBV4-2,CASSQEGTGAAGELFF
TRBD1,17,TRBV7-2,CASSLATTGGLSDIQYF
TRBD1,15,TRBV4-3,CASSQDRDSSYEQYF
TRBD2,13,TRBV7-2,CASSPYREAAQYF
NA,12,TRBV20-1,CSATSDYYEQYF
NA,13,TRBV20-1,CSARETLSAGYTF
NA,12,TRBV29-1,CSVEAGFYGYTF
NA,15,TRBV7-2,CASSRVGSFGQPQHF
NA,15,TRBV6-1,CASRTLTGTYNEQFF